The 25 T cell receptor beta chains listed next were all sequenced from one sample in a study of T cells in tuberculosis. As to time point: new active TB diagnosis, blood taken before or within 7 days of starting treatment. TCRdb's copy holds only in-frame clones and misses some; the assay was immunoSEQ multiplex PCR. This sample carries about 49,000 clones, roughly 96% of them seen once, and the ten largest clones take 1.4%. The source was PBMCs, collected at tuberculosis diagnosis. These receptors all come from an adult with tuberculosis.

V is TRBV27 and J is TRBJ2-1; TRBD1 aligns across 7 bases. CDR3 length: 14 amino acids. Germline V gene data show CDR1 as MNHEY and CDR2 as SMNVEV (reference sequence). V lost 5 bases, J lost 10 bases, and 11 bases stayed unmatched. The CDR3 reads CASSQNTGVLEQFF. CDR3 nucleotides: TGTGCCAGCAGTCAGAACACAGGGGTCCTAGAGCAGTTCTTC.

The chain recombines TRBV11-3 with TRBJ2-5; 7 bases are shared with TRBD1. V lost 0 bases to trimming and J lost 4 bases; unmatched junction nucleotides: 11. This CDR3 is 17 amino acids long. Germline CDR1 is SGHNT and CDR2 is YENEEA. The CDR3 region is CASSLEPRQGARETQYF. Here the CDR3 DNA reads TGTGCCAGCAGCTTAGAACCTCGACAGGGAGCAAGAGAGACCCAGTACTTC.

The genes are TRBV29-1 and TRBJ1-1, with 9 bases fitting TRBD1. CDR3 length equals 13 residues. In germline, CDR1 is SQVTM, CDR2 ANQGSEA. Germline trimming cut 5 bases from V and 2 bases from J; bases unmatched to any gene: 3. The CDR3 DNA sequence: TGCAGCGTTACGGACAGGGGCAACACTGAAGCTTTCTTT. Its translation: CSVTDRGNTEAFF.

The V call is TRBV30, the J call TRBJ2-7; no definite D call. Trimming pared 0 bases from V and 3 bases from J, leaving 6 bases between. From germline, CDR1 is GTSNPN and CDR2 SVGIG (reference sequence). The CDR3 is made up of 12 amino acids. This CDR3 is CAWSVSDYEQYF. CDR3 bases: TGTGCCTGGAGTGTAAGCGACTACGAGCAGTACTTC.

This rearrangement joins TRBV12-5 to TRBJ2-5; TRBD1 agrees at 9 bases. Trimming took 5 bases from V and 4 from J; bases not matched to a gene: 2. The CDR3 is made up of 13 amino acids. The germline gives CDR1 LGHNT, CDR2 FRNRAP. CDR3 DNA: TGTGCTAGTGGTCCGGACAGGGGAGAGACCCAGTACTTC. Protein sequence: CASGPDRGETQYF.

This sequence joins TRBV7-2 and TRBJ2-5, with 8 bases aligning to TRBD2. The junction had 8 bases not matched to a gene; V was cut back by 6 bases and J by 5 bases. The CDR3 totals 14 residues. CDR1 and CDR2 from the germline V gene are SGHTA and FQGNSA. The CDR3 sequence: CASSFGRAAETQYF. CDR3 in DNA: TGTGCCAGCAGTTTCGGGAGGGCCGCGGAGACCCAGTACTTC.

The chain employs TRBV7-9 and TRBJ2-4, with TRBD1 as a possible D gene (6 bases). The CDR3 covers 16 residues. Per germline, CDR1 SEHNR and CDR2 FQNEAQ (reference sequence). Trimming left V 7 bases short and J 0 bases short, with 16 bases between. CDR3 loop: CASTPIQGLAKNIQYF. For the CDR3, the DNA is TGTGCCAGCACCCCCATACAGGGCTTAGCCAAAAACATTCAGTACTTC. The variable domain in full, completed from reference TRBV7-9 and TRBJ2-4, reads DTGVSQNPRHKITKRGQNVTFRCDPISEHNRLYWYRQTLGQGPEFLTYFQNEAQLEKSRLLSDRFSAERPKGSFSTLEIQRTEQGDSAMYLCASTPIQGLAKNIQYFGAGTRLSVL.

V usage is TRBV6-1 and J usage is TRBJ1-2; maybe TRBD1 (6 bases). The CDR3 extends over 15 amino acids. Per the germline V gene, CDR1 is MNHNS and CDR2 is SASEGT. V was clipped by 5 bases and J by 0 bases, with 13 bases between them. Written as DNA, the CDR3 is TGTGCCAGCAGTCGGCAGGGGAAGACTAACTATGGCTACACCTTC. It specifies CASSRQGKTNYGYTF.

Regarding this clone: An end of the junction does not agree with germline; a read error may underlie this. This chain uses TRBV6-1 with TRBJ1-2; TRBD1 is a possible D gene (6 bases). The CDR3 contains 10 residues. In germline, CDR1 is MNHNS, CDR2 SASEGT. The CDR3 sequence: CASRQGPLDF. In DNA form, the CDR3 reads TGTGCCAGCAGGCAGGGGCCGCTAGACTTC.

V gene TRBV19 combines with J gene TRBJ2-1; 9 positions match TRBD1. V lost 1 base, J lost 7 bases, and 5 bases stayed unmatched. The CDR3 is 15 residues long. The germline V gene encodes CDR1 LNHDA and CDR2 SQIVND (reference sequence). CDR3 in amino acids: CASSIVGTGLNEQFF. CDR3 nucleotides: TGTGCCAGTAGTATAGTTGGGACAGGGTTGAATGAGCAGTTCTTC.

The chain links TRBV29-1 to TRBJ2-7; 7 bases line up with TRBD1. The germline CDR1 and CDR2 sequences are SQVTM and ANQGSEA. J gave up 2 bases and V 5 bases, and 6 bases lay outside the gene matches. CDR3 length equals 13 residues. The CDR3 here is CSVHTGQTYEQYF. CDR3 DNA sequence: TGCAGCGTTCATACGGGACAGACCTACGAGCAGTACTTC.

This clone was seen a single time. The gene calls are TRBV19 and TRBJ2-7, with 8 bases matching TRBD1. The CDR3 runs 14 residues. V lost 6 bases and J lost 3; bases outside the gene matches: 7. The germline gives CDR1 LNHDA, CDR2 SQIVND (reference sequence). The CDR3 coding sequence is TGTGCCAGTAGCCACCGACAGGGGCACTACGAGCAGTACTTC. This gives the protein CASSHRQGHYEQYF.

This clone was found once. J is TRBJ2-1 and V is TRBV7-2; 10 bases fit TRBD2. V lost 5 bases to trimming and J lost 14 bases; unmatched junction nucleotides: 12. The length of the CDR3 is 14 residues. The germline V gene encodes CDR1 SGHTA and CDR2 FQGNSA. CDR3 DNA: TGTGCCAGCAGCCTGCGATCCCAAGCGGGAGGGAAGTTCTTC. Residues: CASSLRSQAGGKFF.

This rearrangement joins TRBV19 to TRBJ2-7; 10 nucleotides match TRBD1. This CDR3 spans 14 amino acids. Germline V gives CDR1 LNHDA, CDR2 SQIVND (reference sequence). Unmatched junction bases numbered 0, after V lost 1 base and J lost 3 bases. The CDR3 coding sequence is TGTGCCAGTAGTATAGGGACAGGGGGCTACGAGCAGTACTTC. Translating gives CASSIGTGGYEQYF.

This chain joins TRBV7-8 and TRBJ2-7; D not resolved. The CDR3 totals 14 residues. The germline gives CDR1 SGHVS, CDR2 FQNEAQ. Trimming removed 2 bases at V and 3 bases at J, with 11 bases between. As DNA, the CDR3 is TGTGCCAGCAGCTTAAGGAGCATGGACTACGAGCAGTACTTC. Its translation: CASSLRSMDYEQYF.

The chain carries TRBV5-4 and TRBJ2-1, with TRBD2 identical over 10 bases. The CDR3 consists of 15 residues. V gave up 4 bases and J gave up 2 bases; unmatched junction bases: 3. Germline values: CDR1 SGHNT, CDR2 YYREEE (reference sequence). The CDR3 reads CASSTGLATYNEQFF. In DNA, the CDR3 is TGTGCCAGCAGCACGGGACTAGCGACCTACAATGAGCAGTTCTTC.

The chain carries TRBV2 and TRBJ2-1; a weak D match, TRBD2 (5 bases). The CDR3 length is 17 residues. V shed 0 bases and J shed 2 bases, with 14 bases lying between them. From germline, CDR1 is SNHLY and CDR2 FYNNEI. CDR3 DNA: TGTGCCAGCAGTGAAGCGCTGGGGAGTGGGGCCTACAATGAGCAGTTCTTC. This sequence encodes CASSEALGSGAYNEQFF.

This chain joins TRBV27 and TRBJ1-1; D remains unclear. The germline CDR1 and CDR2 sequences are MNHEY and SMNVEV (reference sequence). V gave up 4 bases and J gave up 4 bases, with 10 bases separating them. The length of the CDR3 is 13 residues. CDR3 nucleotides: TGTGCCAGCAGTTGGGCCATCTCCACTGAAGCTTTCTTT. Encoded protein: CASSWAISTEAFF.

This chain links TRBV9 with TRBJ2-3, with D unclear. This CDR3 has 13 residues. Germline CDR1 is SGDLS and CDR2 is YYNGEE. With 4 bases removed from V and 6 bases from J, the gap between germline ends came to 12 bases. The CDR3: CASSSSFLDTQYF. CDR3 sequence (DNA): TGTGCCAGCAGCTCTAGTTTTCTTGATACGCAGTATTTT.

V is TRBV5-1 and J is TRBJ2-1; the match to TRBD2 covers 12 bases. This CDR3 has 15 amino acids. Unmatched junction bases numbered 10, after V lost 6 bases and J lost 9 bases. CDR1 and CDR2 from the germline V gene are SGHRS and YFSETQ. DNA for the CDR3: TGCGCCAGCAAAGAGACTAGCGGGAGTCCCAGTGAGCAGTTCTTC. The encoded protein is CASKETSGSPSEQFF.

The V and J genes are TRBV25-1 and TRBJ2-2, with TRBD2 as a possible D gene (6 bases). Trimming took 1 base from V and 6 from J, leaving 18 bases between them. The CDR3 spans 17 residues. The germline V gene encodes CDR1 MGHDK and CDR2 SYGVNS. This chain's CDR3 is CASSEWGTEGPSGELFF. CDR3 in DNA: TGTGCCAGCAGTGAATGGGGGACTGAGGGTCCTTCCGGGGAGCTGTTTTTT.

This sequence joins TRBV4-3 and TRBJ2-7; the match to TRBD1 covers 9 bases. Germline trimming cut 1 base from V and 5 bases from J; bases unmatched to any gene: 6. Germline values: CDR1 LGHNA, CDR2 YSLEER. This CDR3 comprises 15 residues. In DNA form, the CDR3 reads TGCGCCAGCAGCCAAGCCGGACAGGGGCGCGACGAGCAGTACTTC. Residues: CASSQAGQGRDEQYF.

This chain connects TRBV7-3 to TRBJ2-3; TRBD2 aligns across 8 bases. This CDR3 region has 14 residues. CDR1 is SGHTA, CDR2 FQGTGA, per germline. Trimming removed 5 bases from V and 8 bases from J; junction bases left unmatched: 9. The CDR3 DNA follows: TGTGCCAGCAGCCAGAGCGGGAGTTTCGGTACGCAGTATTTT. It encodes CASSQSGSFGTQYF.

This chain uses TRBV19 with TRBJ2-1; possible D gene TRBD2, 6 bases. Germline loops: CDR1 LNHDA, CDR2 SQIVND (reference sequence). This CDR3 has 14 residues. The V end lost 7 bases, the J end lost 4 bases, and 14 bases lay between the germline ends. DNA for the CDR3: TGTGCCAGTAATGATCCCCGGGGGTACAATGAGCAGTTCTTC. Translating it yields CASNDPRGYNEQFF.

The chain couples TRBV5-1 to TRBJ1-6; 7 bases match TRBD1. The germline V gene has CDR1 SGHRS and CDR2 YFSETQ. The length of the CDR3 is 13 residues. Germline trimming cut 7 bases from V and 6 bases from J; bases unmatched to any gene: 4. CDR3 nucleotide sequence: TGCGCCAGCCGGACAGGACTTAATTCACCCCTCCACTTT. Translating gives CASRTGLNSPLHF.